The 17 T cell receptor beta chains below all came from one sample that was sequenced in a study of spatial heterogeneity in lung cancer. Time point given: blood at routine non-recurrence follow-up after resection. TCRdb re-called the 5' RACE reads through MiXCR, storing one row per CDR3 protein. The sample consists of around 3,000 distinct CDR3 sequences, under 70% of them appearing once. The source was PBMCs, collected at follow-up. All receptors derive from a male donor with early-stage non-small cell lung cancer.

On this clonotype itself: This beta chain is a stray read from a library made for alpha chains; its abundance is not meaningful. The chain is built from TRBV4-2 and TRBJ1-3; D uncertain. Germline CDR1 LGHNA, CDR2 YNFKEQ. V dropped 1 base and J dropped 0 bases, with 13 bases sitting between them. The CDR3 contains 17 residues. The CDR3 spells CASSQALRIFSGNTIYF. CDR3 nucleotides: TGTGCCAGCAGCCAAGCTTTAAGGATCTTCTCTGGAAACACCATATATTTT.

This clonotype was seen more than once but under ten times. The library was prepared for alpha chains; this beta chain is a stray read, so its frequency means little. The J gene is TRBJ2-3, the V gene TRBV20-1; unclear D gene. The ends were cut back, 2 bases at V and 4 bases at J, with 19 bases in the middle. From germline, CDR1 is DFQATT and CDR2 SNEGSKA (reference sequence). This CDR3 region has 16 residues. CDR3 loop: CSARPPRMSLADTQYF. CDR3 sequence (DNA): TGCAGTGCTAGACCCCCGAGGATGAGTCTCGCAGATACGCAGTATTTT.

With regard to this clonotype: Within a library made for alpha chains, this beta chain is off target, and its count is uninformative. The chain has TRBV9 and TRBJ2-1, with D unresolved. Trimming pared 0 bases from V and 5 bases from J, leaving 9 bases between. Germline CDR1 SGDLS, CDR2 YYNGEE. The CDR3 extends over 14 amino acids. The CDR3: CASSVGALHNEQFF. In DNA, the CDR3 is TGTGCCAGCAGCGTAGGGGCACTCCACAATGAGCAGTTCTTC.

Turning to this clonotype: This beta chain turned up in a library designed for alpha chains; as an off-target read, its abundance says little. This chain links TRBV7-6 with TRBJ2-7; no definite D call. Germline values: CDR1 SGHVS, CDR2 FNYEAQ. The V end lost 4 bases, the J end lost 3 bases, and 10 bases lay between the germline ends. This CDR3 contains 13 residues. The CDR3 sequence: CASSSDTNYEQYF. For the CDR3, the DNA is TGTGCCAGCAGCTCCGACACTAACTACGAGCAGTACTTC.

Notes on this clonotype: This beta chain turned up in a library designed for alpha chains; as an off-target read, its abundance says little. This sequence joins TRBV3-1 and TRBJ2-2; D uncertain. The CDR3 is made up of 13 amino acids. V was clipped by 2 bases and J by 6 bases, with 7 bases between them. Per germline, CDR1 LGHDT and CDR2 YNNKEL (reference sequence). The CDR3 spells CASSQYLAGELFF. The CDR3 coding sequence is TGTGCCAGCAGCCAATATTTAGCCGGGGAGCTGTTTTTT. Drawing the rest from reference TRBV3-1 and TRBJ2-2, the complete variable domain is DTAVSQTPKYLVTQMGNDKSIKCEQNLGHDTMYWYKQDSKKFLKIMFSYNNKELIINETVPNRFSPKSPDKAHLNLHINSLELGDSAVYFCASSQYLAGELFFGEGSRLTVL.

Note on this clonotype: This beta chain represents an off-target read in a library built for alpha chains; its size is of limited meaning. The chain employs TRBV7-6 and TRBJ2-3, with 10 bases aligning to TRBD2. CDR3 length equals 16 residues. Germline V lookup: CDR1 SGHVS, CDR2 FNYEAQ. Unmatched junction bases numbered 9, after V lost 5 bases and J lost 4 bases. This chain's CDR3 is CASSPSGLAEADTQYF. The CDR3 nucleotides are TGTGCCAGCAGCCCAAGCGGACTAGCGGAGGCAGATACGCAGTATTTT.

Regarding this clonotype: This beta chain slipped into a library made for alpha chains as a stray read, so its size is not meaningful. CDR3 sequence: CASSLPPRYGQTQYF. The CDR3 DNA reads TGTGCCAGCAGCTTACCCCCCCGGTACGGGCAGACCCAGTACTTC. The chain couples TRBV7-9 to TRBJ2-5; D gene unclear. Germline values: CDR1 SEHNR, CDR2 FQNEAQ (reference sequence). V lost 2 bases and J lost 6, with 16 bases in between. The CDR3 loop spans 15 amino acids.

Details on this clonotype: In a library made to pick up alpha chains, this beta chain is a stray read with a size that means little. The CDR3 spells CASSVAPNARGEQYF. Written as DNA, the CDR3 is TGTGCCAGCAGCGTAGCTCCAAATGCAAGAGGCGAGCAGTACTTC. This sequence joins TRBV9 and TRBJ2-7, with no clear D. Looked up from germline, CDR1 is SGDLS and CDR2 is YYNGEE. The V end lost 0 bases, the J end lost 6 bases, and 16 bases lay between the germline ends. The CDR3 length is 15 residues.

As for this clonotype: Since the library was made to target alpha chains, this beta chain is a stray read and its abundance is not meaningful. The rearrangement joins TRBV3-2 to TRBJ1-6; the table's D call of TRBD1 was not tested on the DNA. TRBV3-2 is a documented pseudogene. This CDR3 spans 18 amino acids. CDR3 sequence: CASSQDAGKGSYNSPLHF. The CDR3 DNA reads TGTGCCAGCAGCCAAGACGCGGGGAAGGGTTCCTATAATTCACCCCTCCACTTT.

About this clonotype itself: Being off target in a library aimed at alpha chains, this beta chain has a size of little meaning. The chain recombines TRBV19 with TRBJ2-7; 9 nucleotides align to TRBD2. The CDR3 sequence is 15 residues long. CDR1 is LNHDA and CDR2 is SQIVND in the germline V gene (reference sequence). Trimming took 3 bases from V and 2 from J; bases not matched to a gene: 5. The CDR3 bases are TGTGCCAGTAGTATTTCGGCTAGCGGGACCTACGAGCAGTACTTC. Translating it yields CASSISASGTYEQYF.

A single count supports this clonotype. A library prepared for alpha chains yielded this beta chain as an off-target read; its size is of little meaning. The chain carries TRBV2 and TRBJ2-2; a possible D gene is TRBD1 (5 bases). CDR1 is SNHLY and CDR2 is FYNNEI in the germline V gene. The length of the CDR3 is 12 residues. The germline V and J ends were trimmed by 4 bases and 16 bases, with 16 bases remaining between them. CDR3: CASSAYPGSAFF. The DNA of the CDR3 is TGTGCCAGCAGTGCTTACCCAGGGTCCGCGTTTTTT.

Worth noting for this clonotype: Because this beta chain is a stray read in a library intended to capture alpha chains, its abundance should not be given much weight. The chain has TRBV18 and TRBJ1-4; the match to TRBD1 covers 7 bases. This CDR3 spans 13 amino acids. Losses at the gene ends were 3 bases for V and 6 bases for J; bases not matched to a gene: 1. Germline CDR1 and CDR2: KGHSH and LQKENI. The CDR3 sequence is CASSPGTDEKLFF. As DNA, the CDR3 is TGTGCCAGCTCACCGGGGACAGATGAAAAACTGTTTTTT.

This clonotype was counted only a few times. This beta chain appears as a stray read in a library generated for alpha chains; its size is not informative. The V gene is TRBV5-4, the J gene TRBJ1-4; D possibly corresponds to TRBD1 (5 bases). The CDR3 is 12 residues long. V was cut by 0 bases and J by 8 bases, with 5 bases left in between. CDR1 SGHNT and CDR2 YYREEE come from the germline V gene (reference sequence). The CDR3 DNA sequence: TGTGCCAGCAGCTTGGACAGGGAAAAACTGTTTTTT. The encoded protein is CASSLDREKLFF.

Comment on this clonotype: This beta chain appears as a stray read in a library generated for alpha chains; its size is not informative. The chain is built from TRBV5-1 and TRBJ2-2, with D unresolved. Germline V CDR1 and CDR2: SGHRS, YFSETQ. The CDR3 is made up of 14 amino acids. Trimming shortened V by 7 bases and J by 6 bases, and 16 bases separated the two germline ends. The CDR3 DNA reads TGCGCCAGCGGTCTCACAGATTCTCCCGGGGAGCTGTTTTTT. Translated: CASGLTDSPGELFF.

This clonotype was counted only a few times. Little can be read into the size of this beta chain, an off-target read in a library designed for alpha chains. The V call is TRBV7-2, the J call TRBJ2-5; D is perhaps TRBD2 (5 bases). CDR3 length equals 14 residues. Germline V gene sequence: CDR1 SGHTA, CDR2 FQGNSA. Trimming stripped 9 bases from V and 5 bases from J, with 19 bases between. The CDR3 DNA is TGTGCCAGTTCCCAGGAGGTTGCCCGGGAGACCCAGTACTTC. Residues: CASSQEVARETQYF.

This clonotype was detected only a few times. This beta chain is an unintended read in a library built for alpha chains; its size means little. The genes are TRBV6-6 and TRBJ2-3; tentative D call: TRBD2 (6 bases). The V end was cut by 5 bases, the J end by 2 bases, with 11 bases between. The CDR3 extends over 14 amino acids. Germline V gene sequence: CDR1 MNHNY, CDR2 SVGAGI (reference sequence). The CDR3 DNA follows: TGTGCCAGCAGTCCCCCTAGCGCCACAGATACGCAGTATTTT. Protein product: CASSPPSATDTQYF.

In this sample, this clonotype turned up a few times. This beta chain lies outside the target of a library built for alpha chains; its clone size means little. This chain connects TRBV5-5 to TRBJ2-3, with D perhaps matching TRBD2 (5 bases). The germline V gene encodes CDR1 SGHKS and CDR2 YYEKEE (reference sequence). This CDR3 contains 14 residues. Trimming stripped 0 bases from V and 5 bases from J, with 10 bases between. In DNA form, the CDR3 reads TGTGCCAGCAGCTTGGGGCCCGAGGGAGATACGCAGTATTTT. This gives the protein CASSLGPEGDTQYF.